The 20 T cell receptor beta chains in this list originate from one sample, sequenced in a study of blood T cell repertoires in COVID-19. Data came from immunoSEQ multiplex PCR; TCRdb stores just in-frame clones and leaves some out. Of approximately 170,000 clones listed, around nine tenths are singletons. Sequencing was carried out using peripheral blood. The receptors stem from a man aged 25 to 45 with acute or convalescent COVID-19.

This chain uses TRBV29-1 with TRBJ2-3; 9 bases align to TRBD1. The V and J ends lost 6 bases and 3 bases, in that order; junction bases with no gene match: 13. CDR1 SQVTM and CDR2 ANQGSEA come from the germline V gene. The CDR3 is 16 residues long. CDR3 in amino acids: CSVEKTGGIGTDTQYF. CDR3 DNA sequence: TGCAGCGTCGAGAAGACAGGGGGTATTGGGACAGATACGCAGTATTTT.

The chain is built from TRBV19 and TRBJ1-1; TRBD1 matches 7 bases. This CDR3 has 15 residues. Germline V lookup: CDR1 LNHDA, CDR2 SQIVND (reference sequence). J gave up 1 base and V 3 bases, and 5 bases lay outside the gene matches. The DNA for the CDR3 is TGTGCCAGTAGTATTGTTAACAGGGGGAACACTGAAGCTTTCTTT. This encodes CASSIVNRGNTEAFF.

The V gene is TRBV11-1, the J gene TRBJ2-7, with TRBD2 matching over 11 bases. Germline trimming cut 3 bases from V and 0 bases from J; bases unmatched to any gene: 1. Germline loops: CDR1 SGHAT, CDR2 FQDESV (reference sequence). The length of the CDR3 is 15 residues. CDR3 bases: TGTGCCAGCAGCTTGACTAGCGGGGACTCCTACGAGCAGTACTTC. This translates into CASSLTSGDSYEQYF. The full variable domain, with the rest looked up from reference TRBV11-1 and TRBJ2-7, is EAEVAQSPRYKITEKSQAVAFWCDPISGHATLYWYRQILGQGPELLVQFQDESVVDDSQLPKDRFSAERLKGVDSTLKIQPAELGDSAMYLCASSLTSGDSYEQYFGPGTRLTVT.

The rearrangement joins TRBV7-3 to TRBJ1-1; D gene ambiguous. CDR3 length equals 12 residues. Trimming removed 4 bases from V and 7 bases from J, with 10 bases in between. Germline assignment: CDR1 SGHTA and CDR2 FQGTGA. The CDR3 nucleotides are TGTGCCAGCAGCTCGGGGTGGGGTGAAGCTTTCTTT. Amino acid sequence: CASSSGWGEAFF.

This clone came up a few times. The chain combines TRBV6-5 with TRBJ1-6; the D is unclear. The ends were cut back, 0 bases at V and 7 bases at J, with 10 bases in the middle. CDR3 length equals 15 residues. Per germline, CDR1 MNHEY and CDR2 SVGAGI. The CDR3 DNA follows: TGTGCCAGCAGTTACTCGACTGGCATAAATTCACCCCTCCACTTT. This encodes CASSYSTGINSPLHF.

The chain combines TRBV12-5 with TRBJ1-4; D is perhaps TRBD1 (6 bases). Looked up from germline, CDR1 is LGHNT and CDR2 is FRNRAP. V gave up 7 bases and J gave up 4 bases, with 13 bases separating them. The CDR3 contains 14 residues. The DNA of the CDR3 is TGTGCTAGTGCCTGGGGGCAGAATAATGAAAAACTGTTTTTT. It yields the protein CASAWGQNNEKLFF.

The V gene is TRBV30, the J gene TRBJ2-2; 8 positions agree with TRBD1. Germline CDR1 GTSNPN, CDR2 SVGIG (reference sequence). This CDR3 is built from 14 residues. V dropped 5 bases and J dropped 3; count of bases not matched to a gene: 5. The CDR3 DNA reads TGTGCCTGGCAGGGGGCCGGCGACACCGGGGAGCTGTTTTTT. This codes for CAWQGAGDTGELFF.

This chain uses TRBV28 with TRBJ1-2; D not certain. CDR1 and CDR2 (germline): MDHEN, SYDVKM. The CDR3 has 13 amino acids. Trimming removed 6 bases from V and 4 bases from J, with 12 bases in between. The CDR3 protein is CASRIIGSYGYTF. CDR3 in DNA: TGTGCCAGCAGGATCATAGGGAGCTATGGCTACACCTTC.

This clone was observed once. The sample has other DNA sequences that encode this CDR3 too. The chain recombines TRBV7-3 with TRBJ1-1, with D maybe TRBD1 (5 bases). The ends were cut back, 2 bases at V and 5 bases at J, with 12 bases in the middle. This CDR3 is 14 amino acids long. CDR1 and CDR2 from the germline V gene are SGHTA and FQGTGA. The CDR3 sequence is CASSLSAGNTEAFF. CDR3 DNA: TGTGCCAGCAGCTTATCAGCAGGGAATACTGAAGCTTTCTTT.

This clone was recorded only once. The J gene is TRBJ1-4, the V gene TRBV4-1; D might be TRBD1 (6 bases). The germline CDR1 and CDR2 sequences are MGHRA and YSYEKL. This CDR3 contains 16 residues. Between the trimmed V and J ends, which lost 0 bases and 6 bases, there was a span of 14 bases. CDR3 nucleotides: TGCGCCAGCAGCCAAGATCCGGGGGCGGGAGATGAAAAACTGTTTTTT. It yields the protein CASSQDPGAGDEKLFF.

The chain combines TRBV5-1 with TRBJ2-7, with TRBD1 as a possible D gene (6 bases). CDR3 length: 15 residues. Germline-derived CDR1 and CDR2 are SGHRS and YFSETQ. Between the trimmed V and J ends, which lost 0 bases and 5 bases, there was a span of 15 bases. The CDR3 spells CASSLGAGVWDEQYF. CDR3 in DNA: TGCGCCAGCAGCTTGGGTGCAGGGGTTTGGGACGAGCAGTACTTC.

This rearrangement joins TRBV2 to TRBJ2-3; 8 bases are a match to TRBD2. Germline V gene lookup returns CDR1 SNHLY and CDR2 FYNNEI. The CDR3 has 15 amino acids. V lost 7 bases and J lost 4; bases outside the gene matches: 10. This chain's CDR3 is CASTAGTSGSDTQYF. DNA of the CDR3: TGTGCCAGCACCGCCGGGACTAGTGGGTCAGATACGCAGTATTTT.

The chain uses TRBV19 and TRBJ1-6; weak D call: TRBD1 (5 bases). CDR3 size: 15 residues. The ends were cut back, 6 bases at V and 0 bases at J, with 9 bases in the middle. Germline V lookup: CDR1 LNHDA, CDR2 SQIVND (reference sequence). The DNA of the CDR3 is TGTGCCAGTAGACAGGACGGCTCCTATAATTCACCCCTCCACTTT. Translating it yields CASRQDGSYNSPLHF.

A remark on this clone: At one boundary the junction diverges from the germline segment, which might be a read error. The rearrangement uses TRBV3-1 (or the pseudogene TRBV3-2) and TRBJ1-4; D ambiguous. The germline gives CDR1 LGHDT, CDR2 YNNKEL (reference sequence). The CDR3 has 14 residues. The chain's CDR3 is CASSQDPSGASYYF. The CDR3 nucleotides are TGTGCCAGCAGCCAAGATCCGTCTGGTGCCAGCTACTATTTT.

This chain's CDR3 is CASSSPGTSGRHEQFF. The CDR3 DNA is TGTGCCAGCAGTTCCCCCGGGACTAGCGGGAGACATGAGCAGTTCTTC. The rearrangement uses TRBV27 and TRBJ2-1; 14 nucleotides match TRBD2. V trimming: 4 bases; J trimming: 8 bases; junction bases outside the gene matches: 7. CDR1 and CDR2 from the germline V gene are MNHEY and SMNVEV (reference sequence). The CDR3 runs to 16 residues.

The chain joins TRBV18 to TRBJ1-3; tentative D call: TRBD1 (5 bases). Between the trimmed V and J ends, which lost 3 bases and 1 base, there was a span of 13 bases. The CDR3 is 16 amino acids. The germline V gene encodes CDR1 KGHSH and CDR2 LQKENI. The CDR3: CASSPPWGRSGNTIYF. In DNA, the CDR3 is TGTGCCAGCTCACCGCCTTGGGGCCGGTCTGGAAACACCATATATTTT.

The V and J genes are TRBV19 and TRBJ1-5; a weak D match, TRBD1 (5 bases). V was clipped by 5 bases and J by 4 bases, with 12 bases between them. The CDR3 sequence is 14 residues long. Germline loops: CDR1 LNHDA, CDR2 SQIVND (reference sequence). CDR3 sequence: CASSSGAPNQPQHF. DNA for the CDR3: TGTGCCAGTAGTTCTGGGGCTCCAAATCAGCCCCAGCATTTT. The full variable domain, in which reference TRBV19 and TRBJ1-5 provide the parts outside the CDR3, is DGGITQSPKYLFRKEGQNVTLSCEQNLNHDAMYWYRQDPGQGLRLIYYSQIVNDFQKGDIAEGYSVSREKKESFPLTVTSAQKNPTAFYLCASSSGAPNQPQHFGDGTRLSIL.

The chain couples TRBV7-2 to TRBJ2-5; TRBD1 is a possible D gene (6 bases). V was shortened by 3 bases and J by 5 bases, with 16 bases between the two germline ends. The CDR3 has 15 amino acids. Germline CDR1 is SGHTA and CDR2 is FQGNSA. In DNA, the CDR3 is TGTGCCAGCAGCTTGGGGCAGGGGCCTGTGGAGACCCAGTACTTC. It yields the protein CASSLGQGPVETQYF. The variable domain in full, with the rest retrieved from reference TRBV7-2 and TRBJ2-5, is GAGVSQSPSNKVTEKGKDVELRCDPISGHTALYWYRQSLGQGLEFLIYFQGNSAPDKSGLPSDRFSAERTGGSVSTLTIQRTQQEDSAVYLCASSLGQGPVETQYFGPGTRLLVL.

The J gene is TRBJ2-1, the V gene TRBV18; 7 bases map to TRBD1. Germline loops: CDR1 KGHSH, CDR2 LQKENI. The V and J ends lost 6 bases and 5 bases, in that order; junction bases with no gene match: 7. The CDR3 sequence is 14 residues long. The DNA for the CDR3 is TGTGCCAGCTCCCGGGACAGACTTAACAATGAGCAGTTCTTC. Translated: CASSRDRLNNEQFF.

CDR3 protein: CASSIRDTNYGYTF. CDR3 bases: TGTGCCAGTAGTATCCGGGACACCAACTATGGCTACACCTTC. J is TRBJ1-2 and V is TRBV19, with D possibly matching TRBD1 (6 bases). Germline CDR1 and CDR2: LNHDA and SQIVND (reference sequence). The CDR3 sequence is 14 residues long. The V gene lost 3 bases and the J gene lost 2 bases, with 10 bases spanning the gap.